This TCR beta chain was found in a study of cytomegalovirus exposure and HLA in healthy donors. Study-wide results and caveats: Many donors carried some public TCRs, although rarity characterized most TCR sequences. Some V segments could not be told apart, so they were left out, TRBV6-2 and TRBV6-3 among them.

The PCR had 60 Vbeta and 13 Jbeta primers. The method was immunoSEQ multiplex PCR; TCRdb's version includes in-frame clones alone and lacks a portion of them. The table includes roughly 76,000 clones, around 80% detected once. The CDR3 runs to 12 residues. V lost 2 bases, J lost 5 bases, and 6 bases lay in between. Germline V lookup: CDR1 SGHVS, CDR2 FNYEAQ. Remarks on this clone: The target antigen is unknown.

Sequencing was carried out using PBMCs. V gene TRBV7-6 combines with J gene TRBJ2-5, with D uncertain. The clonotype originates from a man aged 25-40 years in good health and CMV-seronegative. CDR3 sequence: CASSLTSETQYF. The CDR3 nucleotides are TGTGCCAGCAGCTTAACTTCGGAGACCCAGTACTTC. Together with reference TRBV7-6 and TRBJ2-5, the CDR3 gives the full variable domain: GAGVSQSPRYKVTKRGQDVALRCDPISGHVSLYWYRQALGQGPEFLTYFNYEAQQDKSGLPNDRFSAERPEGSISTLTIQRTEQRDSAMYRCASSLTSETQYFGPGTRLLVL.